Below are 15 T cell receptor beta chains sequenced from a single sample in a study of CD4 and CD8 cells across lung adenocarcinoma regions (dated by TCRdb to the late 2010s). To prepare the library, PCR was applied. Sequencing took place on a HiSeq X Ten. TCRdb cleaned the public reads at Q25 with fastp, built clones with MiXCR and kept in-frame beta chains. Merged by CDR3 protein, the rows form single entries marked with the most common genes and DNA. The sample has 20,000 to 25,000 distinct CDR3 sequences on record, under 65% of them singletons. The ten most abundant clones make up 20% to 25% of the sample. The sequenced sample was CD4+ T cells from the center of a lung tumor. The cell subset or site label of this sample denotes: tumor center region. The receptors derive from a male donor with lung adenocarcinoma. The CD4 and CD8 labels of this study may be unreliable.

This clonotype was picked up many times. CDR3 sequence reads: CASSNRLAESYNEQFF. In nucleotides, the CDR3 is TGTGCCAGCAGCAACCGACTAGCGGAATCCTACAATGAGCAGTTCTTC. The rearrangement links TRBV7-3 to TRBJ2-1; TRBD2 matches 9 bases. CDR1 is SGHTA and CDR2 is FQGTGA in the germline V gene. V dropped 5 bases and J dropped 1; count of bases not matched to a gene: 6. There are 16 residues in the CDR3.

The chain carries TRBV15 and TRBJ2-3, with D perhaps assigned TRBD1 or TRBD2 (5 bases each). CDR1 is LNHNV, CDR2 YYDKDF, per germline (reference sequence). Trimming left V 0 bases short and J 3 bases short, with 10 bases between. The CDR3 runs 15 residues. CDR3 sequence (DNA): TGTGCCACCAGCAGAGACCATGGGGGAACAGATACGCAGTATTTT. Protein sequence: CATSRDHGGTDTQYF.

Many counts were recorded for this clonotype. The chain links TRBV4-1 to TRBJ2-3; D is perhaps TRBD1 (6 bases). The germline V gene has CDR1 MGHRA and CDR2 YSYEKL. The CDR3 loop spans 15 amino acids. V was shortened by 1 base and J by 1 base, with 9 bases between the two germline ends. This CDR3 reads CASSQGRTGTDTQYF. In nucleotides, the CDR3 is TGCGCCAGCAGCCAAGGTCGGACAGGCACAGATACGCAGTATTTT.

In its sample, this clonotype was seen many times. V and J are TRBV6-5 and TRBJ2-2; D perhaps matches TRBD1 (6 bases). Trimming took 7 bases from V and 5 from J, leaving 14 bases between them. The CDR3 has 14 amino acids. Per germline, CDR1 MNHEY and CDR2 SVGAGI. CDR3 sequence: CASNLGQFTGELFF. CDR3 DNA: TGTGCCAGCAACTTAGGACAGTTTACCGGGGAGCTGTTTTTT.

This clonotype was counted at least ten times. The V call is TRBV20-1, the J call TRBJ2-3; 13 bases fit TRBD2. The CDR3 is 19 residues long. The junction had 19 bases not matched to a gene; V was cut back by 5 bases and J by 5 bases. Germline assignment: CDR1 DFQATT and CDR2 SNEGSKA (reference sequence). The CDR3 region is CSAAGTSGRAVVIGDTQYF. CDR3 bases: TGCAGTGCTGCCGGTACTAGCGGGAGGGCCGTAGTTATAGGAGATACGCAGTATTTT.

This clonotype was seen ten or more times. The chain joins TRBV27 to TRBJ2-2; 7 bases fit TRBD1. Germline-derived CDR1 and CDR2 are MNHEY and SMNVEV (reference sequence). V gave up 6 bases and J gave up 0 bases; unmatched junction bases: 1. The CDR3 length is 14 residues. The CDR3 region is CASRGTANTGELFF. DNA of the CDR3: TGTGCCAGCAGAGGGACAGCGAACACCGGGGAGCTGTTTTTT.

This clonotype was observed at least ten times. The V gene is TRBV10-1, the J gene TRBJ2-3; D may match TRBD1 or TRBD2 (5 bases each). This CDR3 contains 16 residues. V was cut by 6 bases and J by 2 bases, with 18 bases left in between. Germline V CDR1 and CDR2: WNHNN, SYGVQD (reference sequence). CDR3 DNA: TGCGCCAGCAGCAAGGGACCGCCCACGGTCACAGATACGCAGTATTTT. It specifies CASSKGPPTVTDTQYF.

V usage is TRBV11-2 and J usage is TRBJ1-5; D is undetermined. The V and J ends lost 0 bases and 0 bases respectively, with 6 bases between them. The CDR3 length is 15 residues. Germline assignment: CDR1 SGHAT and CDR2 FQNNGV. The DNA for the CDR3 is TGTGCCAGCAGCTTAGAATGGGATAGCAATCAGCCCCAGCATTTT. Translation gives CASSLEWDSNQPQHF.

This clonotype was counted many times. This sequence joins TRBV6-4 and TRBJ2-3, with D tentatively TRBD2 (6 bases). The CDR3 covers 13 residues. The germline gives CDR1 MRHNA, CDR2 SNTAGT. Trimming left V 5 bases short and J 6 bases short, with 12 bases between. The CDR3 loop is CASSSGTRDTQYF. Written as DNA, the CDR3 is TGTGCCAGCAGTTCCGGGACTCGGGATACGCAGTATTTT.

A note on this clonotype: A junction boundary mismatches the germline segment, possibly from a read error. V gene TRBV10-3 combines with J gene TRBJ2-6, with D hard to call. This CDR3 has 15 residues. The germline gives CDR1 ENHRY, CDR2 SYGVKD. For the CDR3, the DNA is TGTGCCAGCAGTCAGGCACTCACGTGGGCCAACGTGCAGACTTTC. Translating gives CASSQALTWANVQTF.

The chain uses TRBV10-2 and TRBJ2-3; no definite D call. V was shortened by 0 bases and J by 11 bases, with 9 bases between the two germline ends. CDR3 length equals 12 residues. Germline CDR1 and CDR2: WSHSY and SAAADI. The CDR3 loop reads CASSESENMQYF. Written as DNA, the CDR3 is TGCGCCAGCAGTGAGTCGGAAAATATGCAGTATTTT.

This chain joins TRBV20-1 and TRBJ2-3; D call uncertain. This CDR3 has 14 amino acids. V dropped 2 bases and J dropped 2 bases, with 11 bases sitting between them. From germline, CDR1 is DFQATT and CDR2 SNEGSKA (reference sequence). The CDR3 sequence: CSARSGVLTDTQYF. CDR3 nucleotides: TGCAGTGCTAGATCTGGAGTACTCACAGATACGCAGTATTTT.

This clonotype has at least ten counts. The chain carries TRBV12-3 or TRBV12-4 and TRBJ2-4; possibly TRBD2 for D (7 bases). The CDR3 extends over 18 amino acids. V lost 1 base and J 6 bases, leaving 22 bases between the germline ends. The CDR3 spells CASSLGGGGGAGGNIQYF. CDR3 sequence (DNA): TGTGCCAGCAGTTTAGGGGGGGGAGGGGGGGCCGGGGGAAACATTCAGTACTTC.

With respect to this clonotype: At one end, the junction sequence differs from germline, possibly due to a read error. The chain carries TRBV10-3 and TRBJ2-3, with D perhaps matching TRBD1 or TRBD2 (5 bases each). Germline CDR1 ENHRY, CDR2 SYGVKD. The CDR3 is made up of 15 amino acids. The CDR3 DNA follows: TGTGCCCTCAGCATCCAGTCTGGAAGCCCCGGGACGCTGTATTTT. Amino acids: CALSIQSGSPGTLYF.

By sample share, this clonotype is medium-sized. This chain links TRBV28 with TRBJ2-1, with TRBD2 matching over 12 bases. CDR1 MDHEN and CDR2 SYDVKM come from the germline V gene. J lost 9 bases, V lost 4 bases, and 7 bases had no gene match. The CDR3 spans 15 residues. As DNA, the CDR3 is TGTGCCAGCAGTTCCTCTAGCGGGAGGGCCTTTGAGCAGTTCTTC. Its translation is CASSSSSGRAFEQFF. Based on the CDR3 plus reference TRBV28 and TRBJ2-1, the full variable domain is DVKVTQSSRYLVKRTGEKVFLECVQDMDHENMFWYRQDPGLGLRLIYFSYDVKMKEKGDIPEGYSVSREKKERFSLILESASTNQTSMYLCASSSSSGRAFEQFFGPGTRLTVL.